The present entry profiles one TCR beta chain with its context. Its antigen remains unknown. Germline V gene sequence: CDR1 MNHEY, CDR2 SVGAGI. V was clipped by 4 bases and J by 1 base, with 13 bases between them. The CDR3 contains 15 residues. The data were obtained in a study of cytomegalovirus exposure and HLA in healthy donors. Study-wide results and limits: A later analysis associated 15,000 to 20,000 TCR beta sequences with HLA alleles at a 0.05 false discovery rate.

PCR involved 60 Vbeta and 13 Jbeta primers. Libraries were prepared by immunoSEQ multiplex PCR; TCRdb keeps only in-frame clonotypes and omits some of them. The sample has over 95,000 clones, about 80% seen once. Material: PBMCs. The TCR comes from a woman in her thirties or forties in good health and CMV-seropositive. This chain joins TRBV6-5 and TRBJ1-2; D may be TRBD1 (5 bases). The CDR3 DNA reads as TGTGCCAGCAGTTTCCAGGGAGGTTTTAACTATGGCTACACCTTC. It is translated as CASSFQGGFNYGYTF.